This T cell receptor (beta chain) was documented in a study of T cells in Graves' hyperthyroidism and ophthalmopathy. RNA transcripts were the template for amplifying TCR beta CDR3 regions. Initially, a first-round RT-PCR of the TCR CDR3 employed the HTBI primer set. In TCRdb, the multiplex PCR reads were re-called with MiXCR into one record per CDR3 protein. The sample gives about 290,000 distinct CDR3 sequences, 16% of which show up once; around a third is in the top ten. Hyperthyroidism of Graves' type that showed no ophthalmopathy progression within 18 months was stable. This clonotype occurred many times. Its antigen is currently unknown. This CDR3 has 20 amino acids. Per germline, CDR1 LGHDT and CDR2 YNNKEL (reference sequence). J was trimmed by 6 bases and V by 3 bases; bases with no gene match: 23. General study results and limits: Ophthalmopathy onset followed model prediction by a median approximately seven months. Most thyroid clonotypes expanded above 0.001 were also detected in blood. Classification by a 13 V-J model distinguished ophthalmopathy from stable hyperthyroidism.

Sequenced sample: blood. This chain links TRBV3-1 with TRBJ2-3, with TRBD2 identical over 8 bases. This TCR came from a man younger than 45 with Graves' hyperthyroidism. The CDR3 nucleotides read TGTGCCAGCAGCCACTACGTGGCGGGAGGTCGTGGAGGGCGTGGGGATACGCAGTATTTT. It codes for CASSHYVAGGRGGRGDTQYF.